The 23 T cell receptor beta chains given below trace back to one sample, sequenced in a study of blood T cell repertoires in COVID-19. Method: immunoSEQ multiplex PCR; TCRdb's copy keeps in-frame clones and lacks some. The sample holds 85,000 to 110,000 clones, 70% to 90% seen once. Sequencing was carried out using peripheral blood. These receptors all come from a woman in her fifties or sixties with acute or convalescent COVID-19.

This chain uses TRBV20-1 with TRBJ2-3, with 10 bases matching TRBD2. The germline gives CDR1 DFQATT, CDR2 SNEGSKA (reference sequence). The CDR3 consists of 14 residues. After removal of 3 bases from V and 7 bases from J, the junction contained 7 bases not matched to a gene. The CDR3 nucleotides are TGCAGTGCTAGTCCTAGCGGGAGATCAAATACGCAGTATTTT. This sequence encodes CSASPSGRSNTQYF.

The chain carries TRBV5-4 and TRBJ2-1; 10 positions agree with TRBD2. The CDR3 loop spans 16 amino acids. J gave up 9 bases and V 2 bases, and 11 bases lay outside the gene matches. Germline loops: CDR1 SGHNT, CDR2 YYREEE (reference sequence). The CDR3, as DNA: TGTGCCAGCAGCTTAGCTAGCGGGAGAGTTTCAGGTGAGCAGTTCTTC. Translation gives CASSLASGRVSGEQFF.

The chain has TRBV9 and TRBJ2-7; weak D call: TRBD2 (6 bases). Germline CDR1 is SGDLS and CDR2 is YYNGEE. Trimming cost V 0 bases and J 0 bases, with 7 bases left between them. The CDR3 runs 14 residues. The CDR3 DNA reads as TGTGCCAGCAGCGTAGGGACTAACTCCTACGAGCAGTACTTC. Translation gives CASSVGTNSYEQYF.

The CDR3 bases are TGTGCCAGCAGGCGACTAGCGGGTGATGGGGAGCTGTTTTTT. Its translation: CASRRLAGDGELFF. This sequence joins TRBV2 and TRBJ2-2; 10 bases fit TRBD2. With V trimmed by 6 bases and J by 8 bases, 6 bases remained unmatched. This CDR3 region has 14 residues. CDR1 and CDR2 from the germline V gene are SNHLY and FYNNEI. The entire variable domain, with the rest obtained from reference TRBV2 and TRBJ2-2, is as follows: EPEVTQTPSHQVTQMGQEVILRCVPISNHLYFYWYRQILGQKVEFLVSFYNNEISEKSEIFDDQFSVERPDGSNFTLKIRSTKLEDSAMYFCASRRLAGDGELFFGEGSRLTVL.

This clone was observed once. This rearrangement joins TRBV10-3 to TRBJ2-7; TRBD2 agrees at 8 bases. The CDR3 consists of 13 residues. Germline CDR1 and CDR2: ENHRY and SYGVKD. J lost 6 bases, V lost 4 bases, and 5 bases had no gene match. CDR3 loop: CAISGLAGSEQYV. For the CDR3, the DNA is TGTGCCATCAGTGGGCTAGCGGGTAGCGAGCAGTACGTC.

V and J are TRBV11-2 and TRBJ2-1, with 7 bases aligning to TRBD2. Trimming removed 1 base from V and 4 bases from J; junction bases left unmatched: 4. The CDR3 is 15 residues long. The germline V gene has CDR1 SGHAT and CDR2 FQNNGV. The CDR3 bases are TGTGCCAGCAGCTTAGCCTCGGGAGGATACAATGAGCAGTTCTTC. The encoded protein is CASSLASGGYNEQFF. The full variable domain, completed using reference TRBV11-2 and TRBJ2-1, is EAGVAQSPRYKIIEKRQSVAFWCNPISGHATLYWYQQILGQGPKLLIQFQNNGVVDDSQLPKDRFSAERLKGVDSTLKIQPAKLEDSAVYLCASSLASGGYNEQFFGPGTRLTVL.

The V gene is TRBV4-1, the J gene TRBJ2-7; weak D call: TRBD1 (6 bases). Germline CDR1 and CDR2: MGHRA and YSYEKL. CDR3 length: 16 residues. V lost 0 bases, J lost 4 bases, and 16 bases lay in between. The CDR3 is CASSQDPGTRGYEQYF. In DNA form, the CDR3 reads TGCGCCAGCAGCCAAGATCCCGGGACAAGGGGGTACGAGCAGTACTTC.

Notes on this clone: One junction end does not reproduce the germline sequence, and a read error may be involved. The chain employs TRBV11-2 and TRBJ1-1; 9 bases align to TRBD1. Per germline, CDR1 SGHAT and CDR2 FQNNGV. The CDR3 contains 15 residues. Here the CDR3 reads CASSRGTGLNTEAFF. DNA for the CDR3: TGTGCCAGCAGCAGAGGGACAGGGTTGAATACTGAAGCTTTCTTT.

V usage is TRBV28 and J usage is TRBJ1-5, with unresolved D. The CDR3 has 14 residues. Trimming removed 8 bases from V and 4 bases from J, with 15 bases in between. Germline-derived CDR1 and CDR2 are MDHEN and SYDVKM. The CDR3 DNA is TGTGCCAGCGCTCGGGGTGGAATTAATCAGCCCCAGCATTTT. Translation: CASARGGINQPQHF.

The V and J genes are TRBV7-9 and TRBJ1-2, with 8 bases identical to TRBD1. The CDR3 is 12 amino acids. V dropped 3 bases and J dropped 8; count of bases not matched to a gene: 2. The germline CDR1 and CDR2 sequences are SEHNR and FQNEAQ (reference sequence). CDR3 amino acids: CASSLTGEGYTF. Here the CDR3 DNA reads TGTGCCAGCAGCTTGACAGGGGAGGGCTACACCTTC.

J is TRBJ1-1 and V is TRBV10-3; no clear D. V gave up 0 bases and J gave up 4 bases, with 12 bases separating them. Germline V gene sequence: CDR1 ENHRY, CDR2 SYGVKD. The CDR3 loop spans 15 amino acids. In nucleotides, the CDR3 is TGTGCCATCAGTGAGTCGAGAGGGTTTGGCACTGAAGCTTTCTTT. It is translated as CAISESRGFGTEAFF.

The chain uses TRBV18 and TRBJ2-1; a possible D gene is TRBD2 (6 bases). V was clipped by 6 bases and J by 4 bases, with 13 bases between them. This CDR3 region has 14 residues. Germline V CDR1 and CDR2: KGHSH, LQKENI. CDR3 bases: TGTGCCAGCTCGTACAGCGCGGGGTACAATGAGCAGTTCTTC. Amino acids: CASSYSAGYNEQFF.

DNA of the CDR3: TGCAGTGGGAGGTCTTTCTATGGCTACACCTTC. This codes for CSGRSFYGYTF. V and J are TRBV20-1 and TRBJ1-2; D gene ambiguous. V lost 7 bases and J 4 bases, leaving 10 bases between the germline ends. CDR1 is DFQATT and CDR2 is SNEGSKA in the germline V gene (reference sequence). The CDR3 extends over 11 amino acids.

The V gene is TRBV19, the J gene TRBJ1-2; TRBD1 aligns across 7 bases. V was clipped by 5 bases and J by 4 bases; unmatched bases: 10. The CDR3 is 15 residues long. The germline V gene has CDR1 LNHDA and CDR2 SQIVND (reference sequence). CDR3 protein: CASSLSQGDFYGYTF. In nucleotides, the CDR3 is TGTGCCAGTAGTCTTTCCCAGGGGGACTTCTATGGCTACACCTTC.

This chain joins TRBV29-1 and TRBJ2-3; maybe TRBD1 (5 bases). CDR1 is SQVTM and CDR2 is ANQGSEA in the germline V gene. The CDR3 covers 16 residues. V was trimmed by 6 bases and J by 0 bases, leaving 19 bases between them. DNA for the CDR3: TGCAGCGTCGTTCCGACAGAATTTTCTAGCACAGATACGCAGTATTTT. Translating gives CSVVPTEFSSTDTQYF.

The chain recombines TRBV10-3 with TRBJ2-1; possibly TRBD2 for D (5 bases). Germline V gives CDR1 ENHRY, CDR2 SYGVKD. The V gene lost 4 bases and the J gene lost 8 bases, with 9 bases spanning the gap. The CDR3 consists of 12 residues. The DNA for the CDR3 is TGTGCCATCAGTGTGGTCGGGGATGAGCAGTTCTTC. Protein product: CAISVVGDEQFF.

The genes are TRBV28 and TRBJ1-1, with a possible D match to TRBD1 (6 bases). The V end was cut by 6 bases, the J end by 7 bases, with 12 bases between. The CDR3 is 12 amino acids. Germline-derived CDR1 and CDR2 are MDHEN and SYDVKM. The CDR3: CASRPGESEAFF. The CDR3 DNA reads TGTGCCAGCAGGCCAGGGGAGAGTGAAGCTTTCTTT.

V is TRBV7-8 and J is TRBJ1-4; 9 bases agree with TRBD1. This CDR3 has 14 residues. The germline V gene encodes CDR1 SGHVS and CDR2 FQNEAQ. Trimming cost V 5 bases and J 8 bases; bases outside gene matches: 6. CDR3 region: CASSQDRGGEKLFF. The CDR3 bases are TGTGCCAGCAGCCAGGACAGGGGCGGAGAAAAACTGTTTTTT. Variable domain in full (rest from reference TRBV7-8 and TRBJ1-4): GAGVSQSPRYKVAKRGQDVALRCDPISGHVSLFWYQQALGQGPEFLTYFQNEAQLDKSGLPSDRFFAERPEGSVSTLKIQRTQQEDSAVYLCASSQDRGGEKLFFGSGTQLSVL.

The gene calls are TRBV6-2 or TRBV6-3 and TRBJ1-3, with D possibly matching TRBD1 (5 bases). Germline values: CDR1 MNHEY, CDR2 SVGEGT. V lost 5 bases to trimming and J lost 0 bases, with 11 bases between them. The CDR3 sequence is 15 residues long. CDR3 in amino acids: CASSETVFSGNTIYF. The CDR3 DNA reads TGTGCCAGCAGTGAGACAGTCTTCTCTGGAAACACCATATATTTT.

This clone was observed a few times. The V and J genes are TRBV19 and TRBJ2-7; TRBD1 might be the D (6 bases). Germline values: CDR1 LNHDA, CDR2 SQIVND (reference sequence). With 4 bases removed from V and 3 bases from J, the gap between germline ends came to 13 bases. The CDR3 sequence is 14 residues long. Here the CDR3 reads CASSTGQRSYEQYF. CDR3 nucleotides: TGTGCCAGTAGTACCGGACAGCGGAGCTACGAGCAGTACTTC. Looking up the rest from reference TRBV19 and TRBJ2-7 gives the full variable domain: DGGITQSPKYLFRKEGQNVTLSCEQNLNHDAMYWYRQDPGQGLRLIYYSQIVNDFQKGDIAEGYSVSREKKESFPLTVTSAQKNPTAFYLCASSTGQRSYEQYFGPGTRLTVT.

This rearrangement joins TRBV12-5 to TRBJ1-5; tentative D call: TRBD1 (6 bases). Trimming pared 7 bases from V and 7 bases from J, leaving 14 bases between. CDR1 LGHNT and CDR2 FRNRAP come from the germline V gene. The length of the CDR3 is 13 residues. Here the CDR3 reads CASALTGGQPQHF. Written as DNA, the CDR3 is TGTGCTAGTGCCCTGACAGGCGGCCAGCCCCAGCATTTT.

The V call is TRBV6-5, the J call TRBJ2-7, with 9 bases matching TRBD2. The J segment lost 6 bases and the V segment lost 2 bases, leaving 8 bases of the junction unmatched. CDR3 length equals 15 residues. Per the germline V gene, CDR1 is MNHEY and CDR2 is SVGAGI. CDR3 in amino acids: CASSYGVAGVFEQYV. In DNA form, the CDR3 reads TGTGCCAGCAGTTACGGAGTAGCGGGAGTTTTCGAGCAGTACGTC.

V gene TRBV12-5 combines with J gene TRBJ1-3; a possible D gene is TRBD1 (5 bases). The V end lost 4 bases, the J end lost 0 bases, and 13 bases lay between the germline ends. Germline V gene data show CDR1 as LGHNT and CDR2 as FRNRAP. This CDR3 is built from 16 residues. DNA of the CDR3: TGTGCTAGTGGTTCGGGCAGGGATAGCTCTGGAAACACCATATATTTT. This sequence encodes CASGSGRDSSGNTIYF.